This is a list of T cell receptor beta chains from one sample in a study of blood T cell repertoires in COVID-19. Sequencing was performed with immunoSEQ multiplex PCR; in TCRdb, only in-frame clones are kept and a portion is missing. The table includes some 160,000 clones, about 83% detected once. The material sequenced was peripheral blood. The receptors originated from a human donor in a cohort sampled during active COVID-19. Each CDR3 is given with its conserved first and last residue. D genes are given only for firm matches. For some rows the clone size is stated as once, few or many, or as a class when expanded; others skip it.

d_call: -
j_call: TRBJ1-6
v_call: TRBV6-1
clone_size: -
cdr3_aa: CASSDLTGSPLHF
cdr3_nt: TGTGCCAGCAGTGATCTCACAGGTTCACCCCTCCACTTT

d_call: TRBD1
j_call: TRBJ2-7
v_call: TRBV4-2
clone_size: -
cdr3_aa: CASSQDAGGASPEQYF
cdr3_nt: TGTGCCAGCAGCCAAGATGCAGGGGGTGCTAGTCCCGAGCAGTACTTC

d_call: TRBD2
j_call: TRBJ2-7
v_call: TRBV28
clone_size: -
cdr3_aa: CASRGGGLDYEQYF
cdr3_nt: TGTGCCAGCAGGGGGGGAGGGTTGGACTACGAGCAGTACTTC

d_call: TRBD2
j_call: TRBJ2-7
v_call: TRBV5-1
clone_size: -
cdr3_aa: CASSLAGRGGGDEQYF
cdr3_nt: TGCGCCAGCAGCTTGGCTGGGCGGGGGGGAGGTGACGAGCAGTACTTC

d_call: TRBD2
j_call: TRBJ2-1
v_call: TRBV9
clone_size: few
cdr3_aa: CASSVDLRVAGSSYNEQFF
cdr3_nt: TGTGCCAGCAGCGTGGATCTGAGGGTAGCGGGGAGCTCCTACAATGAGCAGTTCTTC

d_call: -
j_call: TRBJ1-1
v_call: TRBV6-5
clone_size: -
cdr3_aa: CASRLDRNTEAFF
cdr3_nt: TGTGCCAGCAGGCTAGACAGGAACACTGAAGCTTTCTTT

d_call: TRBD1
j_call: TRBJ2-7
v_call: TRBV7-9
clone_size: -
cdr3_aa: CASSLVKAGGYEQYF
cdr3_nt: TGTGCCAGCAGCTTAGTAAAGGCAGGGGGCTACGAGCAGTACTTC

d_call: TRBD1
j_call: TRBJ2-1
v_call: TRBV6-2/TRBV6-3
clone_size: -
cdr3_aa: CASSYRDRGGNEQFF
cdr3_nt: TGTGCCAGCAGTTACCGGGACAGGGGTGGAAATGAGCAGTTCTTC

d_call: -
j_call: TRBJ2-7
v_call: TRBV3-1/TRBV3-2
clone_size: once
cdr3_aa: CASSQRQASEQYF
cdr3_nt: TGTGCCAGCAGCCAGAGACAGGCAAGCGAGCAGTACTTC

d_call: TRBD1
j_call: TRBJ1-1
v_call: TRBV7-2
clone_size: few
cdr3_aa: CASSLGPQGAGPEAFF
cdr3_nt: TGTGCCAGCAGCTTAGGTCCCCAGGGGGCAGGACCTGAAGCTTTCTTT

d_call: -
j_call: TRBJ1-5
v_call: TRBV2
clone_size: -
cdr3_aa: CASRGGFSNQPQHF
cdr3_nt: TGTGCCAGCAGAGGAGGGTTCAGCAATCAGCCCCAGCATTTT

d_call: -
j_call: TRBJ1-1
v_call: TRBV7-9
clone_size: -
cdr3_aa: CASVAENTEAFF
cdr3_nt: TGTGCCAGCGTAGCGGAGAACACTGAAGCTTTCTTT

d_call: -
j_call: TRBJ2-7
v_call: TRBV3-1/TRBV3-2
clone_size: -
cdr3_aa: CASSQVRGYEQYF
cdr3_nt: TGTGCCAGCAGCCAAGTTCGGGGCTACGAGCAGTACTTC

d_call: TRBD1
j_call: TRBJ1-5
v_call: TRBV2
clone_size: -
cdr3_aa: CATSNRDRAINSNQPQHF
cdr3_nt: TGTGCCACCTCGAACCGGGACAGAGCGATTAATAGCAATCAGCCCCAGCATTTT

d_call: TRBD2
j_call: TRBJ2-1
v_call: TRBV19
clone_size: -
cdr3_aa: CASSWASGSYNEQFF
cdr3_nt: TGTGCCAGTAGTTGGGCTAGCGGCTCCTACAATGAGCAGTTCTTC

d_call: -
j_call: TRBJ2-3
v_call: TRBV5-1
clone_size: -
cdr3_aa: CASSSTASTDTQYF
cdr3_nt: TGCGCCAGCAGCTCGACAGCTAGCACAGATACGCAGTATTTT

d_call: TRBD1
j_call: TRBJ1-6
v_call: TRBV11-2
clone_size: -
cdr3_aa: CASSSRTGSSPLHF
cdr3_nt: TGTGCCAGCAGCTCTAGGACAGGGAGTTCACCCCTCCACTTT

d_call: -
j_call: TRBJ2-7
v_call: TRBV6-2/TRBV6-3
clone_size: -
cdr3_aa: CASSNFEDYEQYF
cdr3_nt: TGTGCCAGCAGTAACTTCGAGGACTACGAGCAGTACTTC

d_call: -
j_call: TRBJ1-5
v_call: TRBV6-5
clone_size: -
cdr3_aa: CASSRQYSNQPQHF
cdr3_nt: TGTGCCAGCAGTCGACAGTATAGCAATCAGCCCCAGCATTTT

d_call: TRBD2
j_call: TRBJ2-1
v_call: TRBV6-2/TRBV6-3
clone_size: few
cdr3_aa: CASSSKRGGLEQFF
cdr3_nt: TGTGCCAGCAGTTCAAAGCGGGGGGGCCTTGAGCAGTTCTTC

d_call: TRBD2
j_call: TRBJ2-7
v_call: TRBV3-1/TRBV3-2
clone_size: -
cdr3_aa: CASSHGLAGHEQYF
cdr3_nt: TGTGCCAGCAGCCATGGACTAGCGGGCCACGAGCAGTACTTC

d_call: -
j_call: TRBJ2-7
v_call: TRBV2
clone_size: -
cdr3_aa: CASSPTDYEQYF
cdr3_nt: TGTGCCAGCAGCCCTACTGACTACGAGCAGTACTTC

d_call: TRBD1
j_call: TRBJ1-3
v_call: TRBV4-3
clone_size: -
cdr3_aa: CASSQAGTVSSGNTIYF
cdr3_nt: TGCGCCAGCAGCCAAGCTGGGACAGTGAGCTCTGGAAACACCATATATTTT

d_call: -
j_call: TRBJ1-3
v_call: TRBV9
clone_size: -
cdr3_aa: CASSVGTAVLTGNTIYF
cdr3_nt: TGTGCCAGCAGCGTAGGGACAGCCGTTTTGACTGGAAACACCATATATTTT

d_call: -
j_call: TRBJ1-4
v_call: TRBV6-2/TRBV6-3
clone_size: -
cdr3_aa: CASSYPGATNEKLFF
cdr3_nt: TGTGCCAGCAGTTACCCGGGAGCAACTAATGAAAAACTGTTTTTT

d_call: TRBD2
j_call: TRBJ2-2
v_call: TRBV6-2/TRBV6-3
clone_size: -
cdr3_aa: CASSLVAGVGELFF
cdr3_nt: TGTGCCAGCAGTTTAGTGGCGGGGGTCGGGGAGCTGTTTTTT